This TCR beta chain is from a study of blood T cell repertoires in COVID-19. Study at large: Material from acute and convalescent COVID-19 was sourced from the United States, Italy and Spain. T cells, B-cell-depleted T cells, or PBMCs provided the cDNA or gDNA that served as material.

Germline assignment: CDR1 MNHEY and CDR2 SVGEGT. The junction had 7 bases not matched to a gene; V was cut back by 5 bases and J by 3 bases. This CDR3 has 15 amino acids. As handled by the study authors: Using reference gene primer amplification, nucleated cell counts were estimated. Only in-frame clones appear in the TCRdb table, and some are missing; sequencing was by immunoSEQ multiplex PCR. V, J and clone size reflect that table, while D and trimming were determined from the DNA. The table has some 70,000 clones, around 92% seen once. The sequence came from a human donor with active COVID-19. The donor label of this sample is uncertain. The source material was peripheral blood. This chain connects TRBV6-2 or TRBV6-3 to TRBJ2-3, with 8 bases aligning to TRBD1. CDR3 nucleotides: TGTGCCAGCAGTCTACAGGGGGAAAAGACAGATACGCAGTATTTT. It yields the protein CASSLQGEKTDTQYF.